This paragraph covers one T cell receptor beta chain sequence. What it binds is not known. TCR alpha and TCR beta cDNA libraries with sample barcodes and UMIs came from 5'RACE using constant-segment primers. TCRdb reanalysed the 5' RACE reads using MiXCR and keeps one entry per CDR3 protein. Of about 200,000 distinct CDR3 sequences listed, about 9.2% are singletons. The data stem from a study of T-cell memory formation after mild COVID-19. Whole-study results and caveats: Contracting CD4+ clones sat mainly in CM and EM; CD8+ in EMRA. The second-wave clones peaking on day 37 were not confirmed as SARS-CoV-2-specific. Clones contracting day 15 to 85 were balanced CD4/CD8; later expanders leaned CD4+.

Germline CDR1 LGHNA, CDR2 YSLEER. V shed 0 bases and J shed 1 base, with 9 bases lying between them. This CDR3 spans 15 amino acids. This TCR came from a man younger than 35 who had mild COVID-19 (a few samples of this study predate the infection). Cell type and time point are not known. This chain uses TRBV4-3 with TRBJ2-5, with D unresolved. Sequencing was performed on PBMCs or a T cell subset sorted from them (not recorded which). The DNA for the CDR3 is TGCGCCAGCAGCCAAGAGCCGACTCGCCAAGAGACCCAGTACTTC. Translation: CASSQEPTRQETQYF.